This T cell receptor (beta chain) was identified during a study of T cell repertoires in cytomegalovirus infection. About the research overall: Signatures in public TCR beta sequences pointed to both CMV infection and matching HLA type.

A few counts support this clonotype. Its antigen is undetermined. Points from the study as a whole: HLA-C-restricted CMV-specific TCR beta clonotypes were dominant in the ex vivo response. Carriers of CMV plus the relevant HLA were identified by cumulative public TCR beta family frequency.

TCRdb reprocessed the reads with MiXCR, giving one entry per CDR3 protein. The sample consists of 200,000 or so distinct CDR3 sequences, roughly a fifth of them appearing once. V gave up 8 bases and J gave up 7 bases, with 15 bases separating them. Germline CDR1 and CDR2: SNHLY and FYNNEI. The CDR3 extends over 14 amino acids. Material for sequencing was PBMCs. The receptor comes from a human donor in good health (CMV status not recorded). Some clones in this sample may be carry-over from other donors' samples. The chain links TRBV2 to TRBJ1-6; weak D call: TRBD1 (6 bases). CDR3 amino acids: CASLLDRSNSPLHF. In DNA, the CDR3 is TGTGCCAGCCTGCTGGACAGAAGCAATTCACCCCTCCACTTT.